This T cell receptor (beta chain) was sequenced during a study of molecular identifiers for immune sequencing clone quantification. MiXCR, applied by TCRdb to the PCR reads, yields one record per CDR3 protein. Here the sample spans 460,000 or so distinct CDR3 sequences, about 22% being singletons. Turning to this clonotype: Likely a read error: the CDR3 ends without its conserved phenylalanine or tryptophan. The DNA is omitted, as the CDR3 cannot be located on it reliably, and the CDR3 follows TCRdb's listing.

A total of 9 residues make up the CDR3, ends included. The chain couples TRBV3-2 to TRBJ2-1. TRBV3-2 is a pseudogene segment. The specimen was naive CD8+ T cells from blood, with Jurkat cell RNA spiked in. Subset denoted: FACS-sorted CD8+CD4-CCR7+CD45RA+ naive T cells. The source is a human donor in good health. Some libraries in this study had Jurkat cell RNA spiked in. CDR3 in amino acids: CASSQVATL.